The clone carrying this T cell receptor (beta chain) appeared once. Deletions cut 0 bases from V and 4 bases from J, with 9 bases between. CDR1 is SGDLS, CDR2 YYNGEE, per germline. The CDR3 sequence is 14 residues long. This sample was included in a study of blood T cell repertoires in COVID-19. Study-wide context: Sample material is recorded as cDNA or gDNA derived from T cells, B-cell-depleted T cells, or PBMCs.

Living in 24 US areas, the participants were between 18 and 89 years of age. Authors' data handling: Nucleated cell number was recorded as an estimate derived from reference gene primer amplification. Sequencing was performed with immunoSEQ multiplex PCR; in TCRdb, only in-frame clones are kept and a portion is missing. D and trimming were read from the DNA, whereas the V and J calls and clone size are those reported in that table. The sample includes just over 300,000 clones, just over 85% of them seen just once. The TCR sequence derives from a young man who had recovered from COVID-19. Sequenced: PBMCs or T cells enriched from blood (not recorded which). V is TRBV9 and J is TRBJ2-3; D unclear. The CDR3 region is CASSVVPGADTQYF. CDR3 coding DNA: TGTGCCAGCAGCGTAGTACCGGGTGCAGATACGCAGTATTTT.